The sequence of this T cell receptor beta chain was determined in a study of breast tumors, draining lymph nodes, adjacent tissues. Study-wide results and caveats: Compared with lymph nodes, tumors were less diverse; compared with nontumor tissue, more.

CDR3 length: 16 residues. The V gene lost 1 base and the J gene lost 0 bases, with 11 bases spanning the gap. The germline CDR1 and CDR2 sequences are KGHSH and LQKENI. A word on this clonotype: Antigen: not known.

TCRdb reanalysed the multiplex PCR reads using MiXCR and keeps one entry per CDR3 protein. The sample lists 20,000 to 25,000 distinct CDR3 sequences, around 25% seen once, with approximately 13% in the top ten. The receptor's source is a female donor with breast cancer. Some clones in this sample may be carry-over from other donors' samples. The sequencing sample was made of breast tumor tissue. V is TRBV18 and J is TRBJ2-3; D is unresolved. CDR3: CASSPRPVPSTDTQYF. The CDR3 DNA reads as TGTGCCAGCTCACCACGGCCAGTCCCTAGCACAGATACGCAGTATTTT.